The rows below give T cell receptor beta chains drawn from one sample of a study of blood T cells in healthy people across ages. TCRdb re-called the 5' RACE reads through MiXCR, storing one row per CDR3 protein. Altogether 550,000 to 600,000 distinct CDR3 sequences are present, roughly 48% being singletons, with the ten largest covering about 26%. Sequenced: blood. These TCRs come from a man older than 75 in good health. Each CDR3 is given with its conserved first and last residue. D genes are given only for firm matches. Some rows have no size entry. The others give once, few or many, or a class for an expanded clone.

clone_size j_call v_call d_call cdr3_aa cdr3_nt
NA TRBJ2-7 TRBV27 NA CASSLSRGGPYEQYF TGTGCCAGCAGTTTATCGAGGGGGGGGCCTTACGAGCAGTACTTC
once TRBJ1-1 TRBV7-3 NA CASSSGGRNTEAFF TGTGCCAGCAGCTCTGGAGGCAGGAACACTGAAGCTTTCTTT
many TRBJ1-2 TRBV29-1 NA CSVVLGSGYGYTF TGCAGCGTTGTTTTGGGCAGCGGTTATGGCTACACCTTC
many TRBJ2-5 TRBV7-2 TRBD1 CASSLRQGPGETQYF TGTGCCAGCAGCCTGAGACAGGGGCCCGGGGAGACCCAGTACTTC
NA TRBJ2-1 TRBV7-2 TRBD2 CASSLATSSGGYNEQFF TGTGCCAGCAGCTTAGCCACCTCTAGCGGGGGCTACAATGAGCAGTTCTTC
NA TRBJ2-1 TRBV20-1 TRBD2 CSARGIAGKEQFF TGCAGTGCTAGAGGCATAGCGGGGAAAGAGCAGTTCTTC
NA TRBJ1-5 TRBV5-6 NA CASSFGQYNQPQHF TGTGCCAGCAGCTTTGGACAGTACAATCAGCCCCAGCATTTT
once TRBJ2-1 TRBV18 TRBD2 CASSQRSSSGGSYNEQFF TGTGCCAGCTCACAGCGGTCGTCTAGCGGGGGTTCCTACAATGAGCAGTTCTTC
many TRBJ2-6 TRBV6-1 NA CASSLFPGNSGANVLTF TGTGCCAGCAGCCTTTTTCCAGGGAATTCTGGGGCCAACGTCCTGACTTTC
NA TRBJ2-5 TRBV12-3/TRBV12-4 NA CASSYGPTPTQYF TGTGCCAGCAGCTATGGACCGACGCCGACCCAGTACTTC
few TRBJ1-6 TRBV7-2 NA CASSLAQGNNSPLHF TGTGCCAGCAGCTTAGCACAGGGCAATAATTCACCCCTCCACTTT
NA TRBJ2-3 TRBV7-3 TRBD2 CASSPATSGGTDTQYF TGTGCCAGCAGTCCTGCGACTAGCGGGGGCACAGATACGCAGTATTTT
NA TRBJ2-5 TRBV2 TRBD2 CASRKLAGVPETQYF TGTGCCAGCAGGAAACTAGCGGGAGTACCAGAGACCCAGTACTTC
NA TRBJ2-1 TRBV20-1 NA CSARDHGQTRDNEQFF TGCAGTGCTAGAGACCACGGACAAACCCGGGACAATGAGCAGTTCTTC
NA TRBJ2-7 TRBV6-6 NA CASSYSRAGATYEQYF TGTGCCAGCAGTTACTCGAGGGCAGGGGCCACCTACGAGCAGTACTTC
once TRBJ1-6 TRBV28 NA CASSITGFNSPLHF TGTGCCAGCAGTATCACAGGGTTCAATTCACCCCTCCACTTT
few TRBJ1-1 TRBV7-3 NA CASSLKAAGDVRFTEAFF TGTGCCAGCAGCTTAAAGGCGGCAGGGGACGTTAGGTTCACTGAAGCTTTCTTT
NA TRBJ2-5 TRBV5-1 NA CASRITAHQETQYF TGCGCCAGCAGGATCACAGCCCACCAAGAGACCCAGTACTTC
few TRBJ1-2 TRBV2 NA CASRGDRGYGYTF TGTGCCAGCAGGGGGGATCGCGGCTATGGCTACACCTTC
NA TRBJ2-1 TRBV2 NA CASSLAERSYNEQFF TGTGCCAGCAGTTTAGCGGAGCGCTCCTACAATGAGCAGTTCTTC
NA TRBJ2-3 TRBV5-1 NA CASRISGGATQYF TGCGCCAGCAGAATTAGCGGTGGCGCTACGCAGTATTTT
many TRBJ2-1 TRBV6-5 TRBD2 CASSFSLPGEMRERNEQFF TGTGCCAGCAGTTTTTCTCTCCCCGGCGAGATGCGGGAGAGGAATGAGCAGTTCTTC
NA TRBJ1-2 TRBV7-8 NA CASSLAETAPGYTF TGTGCCAGCAGCCTAGCCGAGACAGCCCCTGGCTACACCTTC
NA TRBJ2-3 TRBV6-2/TRBV6-3 TRBD2 CASSGGLAGVRRGTQYF TGTGCCAGCAGTGGGGGACTAGCGGGAGTACGTCGAGGGACGCAGTATTTT
few TRBJ2-5 TRBV12-5 TRBD2 CASGQGLAGGRETQYF TGTGCTAGTGGTCAGGGACTAGCGGGGGGCCGGGAGACCCAGTACTTC